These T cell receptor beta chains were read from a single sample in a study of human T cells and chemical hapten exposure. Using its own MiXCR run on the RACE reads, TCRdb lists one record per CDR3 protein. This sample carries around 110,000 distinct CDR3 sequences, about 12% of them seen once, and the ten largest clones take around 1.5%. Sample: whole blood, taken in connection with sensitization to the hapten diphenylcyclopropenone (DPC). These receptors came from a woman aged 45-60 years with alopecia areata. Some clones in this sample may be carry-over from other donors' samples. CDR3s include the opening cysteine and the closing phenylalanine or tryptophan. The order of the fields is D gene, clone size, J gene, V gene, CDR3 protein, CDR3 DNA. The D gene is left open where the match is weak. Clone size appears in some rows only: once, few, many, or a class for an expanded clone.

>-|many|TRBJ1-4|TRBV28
CATSLREGGGELFF
TGTGCCACCTCCCTCCGGGAGGGGGGTGGAGAACTGTTTTTT
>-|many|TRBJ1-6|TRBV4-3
CASSQVSDSPLHF
TGCGCCAGCAGCCAAGTATCTGATTCACCCCTCCACTTT
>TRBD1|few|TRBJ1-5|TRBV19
CASSMDRGGNQPQHF
TGTGCCAGTAGTATGGACAGGGGCGGCAATCAGCCCCAGCATTTT
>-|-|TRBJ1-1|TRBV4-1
CASSQVPFIPAFF
TGCGCCAGCAGCCAAGTCCCTTTTATTCCAGCTTTCTTT
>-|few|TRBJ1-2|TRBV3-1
CASSQDLRQNYGYTF
TGTGCCAGCAGCCAAGATCTGCGACAGAACTATGGCTACACCTTC
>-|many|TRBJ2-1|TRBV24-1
CATPRPYSYNEQFF
TGTGCCACCCCAAGACCGTACTCCTACAATGAGCAGTTCTTC
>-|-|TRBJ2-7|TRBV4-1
CASSQAQGYEQYF
TGCGCCAGCAGCCAAGCTCAGGGATACGAGCAGTACTTC
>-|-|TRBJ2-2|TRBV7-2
CASSSKTGITGELFF
TGTGCCAGCAGCTCTAAGACAGGAATCACCGGGGAGCTGTTTTTT
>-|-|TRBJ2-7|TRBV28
CASSLSTGYEQYF
TGTGCCAGCAGTTTATCCACAGGCTACGAGCAGTACTTC
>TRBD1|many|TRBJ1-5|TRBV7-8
CASSAETGGFRQPQHF
TGTGCCAGCAGCGCTGAGACAGGGGGGTTCAGGCAGCCCCAGCATTTT
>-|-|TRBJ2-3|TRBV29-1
CSVRFHKGGTDTQYF
TGCAGCGTACGGTTTCATAAGGGGGGCACAGATACGCAGTATTTT
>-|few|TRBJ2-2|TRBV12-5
CASAFNTGELFF
TGTGCTAGTGCCTTTAACACCGGGGAGCTGTTTTTT
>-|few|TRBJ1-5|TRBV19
CASSITAESNQPQHF
TGTGCCAGTAGTATTACGGCAGAGAGCAATCAGCCCCAGCATTTT
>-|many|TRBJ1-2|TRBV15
CATSLTGGPYGYTF
TGTGCCACCAGCCTGACAGGAGGACCTTATGGCTACACCTTC
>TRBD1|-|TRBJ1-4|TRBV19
CASTGGALKEKLFF
TGTGCCAGCACAGGGGGCGCCTTGAAGGAAAAACTGTTTTTT
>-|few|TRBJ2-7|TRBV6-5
CASRLESGVVYEQYF
TGTGCCAGCAGGCTGGAATCGGGGGTAGTCTACGAGCAGTACTTC
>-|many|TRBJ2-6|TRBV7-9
CATHSGANVLTF
TGTGCCACGCACTCTGGGGCCAACGTCCTGACTTTC
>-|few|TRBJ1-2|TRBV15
CATSRDGGNYGYTF
TGTGCCACCAGCAGAGATGGGGGTAACTATGGCTACACCTTC
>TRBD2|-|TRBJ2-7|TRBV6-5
CASRAGPRDYEQYF
TGTGCCAGCAGAGCGGGGCCCAGGGACTACGAGCAGTACTTC
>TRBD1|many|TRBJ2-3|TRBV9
CASSDGQGASDTQYF
TGTGCCAGCAGCGACGGACAGGGGGCTTCAGATACGCAGTATTTT
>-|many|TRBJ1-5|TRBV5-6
CASSLDSNQPQHF
TGTGCCAGCAGCTTGGACAGTAATCAGCCCCAGCATTTT
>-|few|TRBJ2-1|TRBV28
CASSFVGTSSYNEQFF
TGTGCCAGCAGTTTTGTTGGCACCTCCTCCTACAATGAGCAGTTCTTC
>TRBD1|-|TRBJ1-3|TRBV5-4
CASSPNRGTSGNTIYF
TGTGCCAGCAGCCCTAACAGGGGAACCTCTGGAAACACCATATATTTT
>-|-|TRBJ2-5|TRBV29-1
CSVDKGGPETQYF
TGCAGCGTTGATAAAGGGGGGCCAGAGACCCAGTACTTC
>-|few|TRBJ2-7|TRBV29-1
CSVRGSYEQYF
TGCAGCGTTCGGGGCAGCTACGAGCAGTACTTC
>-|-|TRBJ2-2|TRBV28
CASSFAGRGSLTGELFF
TGTGCCAGCAGCTTCGCTGGAAGAGGCAGCCTCACCGGGGAGCTGTTTTTT
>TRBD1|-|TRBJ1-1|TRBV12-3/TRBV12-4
CASSLRGLNTEAFF
TGTGCCAGCAGTCTCAGGGGGCTGAACACTGAAGCTTTCTTT
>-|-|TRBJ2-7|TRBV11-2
CASSLSGGWTADYEQYF
TGTGCCAGCAGCTTATCGGGTGGGTGGACAGCCGACTACGAGCAGTACTTC
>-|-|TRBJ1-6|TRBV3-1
CASSQGTNSPLHF
TGTGCCAGCAGCCAAGGGACGAATTCACCCCTCCACTTT
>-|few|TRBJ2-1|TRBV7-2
CASSKRANNEQFF
TGTGCCAGCAGCAAACGAGCTAACAATGAGCAGTTCTTC
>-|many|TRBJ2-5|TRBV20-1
CSVYSRETQYF
TGCAGTGTGTACAGCCGGGAGACCCAGTACTTC
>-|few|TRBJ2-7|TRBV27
CASSLAGPYEQYF
TGTGCCAGCAGTTTAGCGGGGCCCTACGAGCAGTACTTC
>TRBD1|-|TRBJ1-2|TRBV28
CASSSIPQGVNGYTF
TGTGCCAGCAGTTCAATCCCACAGGGGGTTAATGGCTACACCTTC
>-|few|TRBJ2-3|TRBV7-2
CASVIGGRPDTQYF
TGTGCCAGCGTTATAGGGGGGCGGCCAGATACGCAGTATTTT
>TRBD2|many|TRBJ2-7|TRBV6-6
CASRLAATYEQYF
TGTGCCAGCAGACTAGCGGCCACCTACGAGCAGTACTTC
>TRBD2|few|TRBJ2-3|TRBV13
CASQRTSGGADTQYF
TGTGCCAGCCAGAGGACTAGCGGGGGTGCGGATACGCAGTATTTT
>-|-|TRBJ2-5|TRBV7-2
CASSHRGGGETQYF
TGTGCCAGCAGCCACAGGGGAGGGGGAGAGACCCAGTACTTC
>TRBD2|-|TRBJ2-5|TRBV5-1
CASSGGTSGIPYQETQYF
TGCGCCAGCAGCGGAGGGACTAGCGGGATCCCGTACCAAGAGACCCAGTACTTC
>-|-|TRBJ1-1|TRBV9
CASSVGGARTEAFF
TGTGCCAGCAGCGTAGGAGGGGCGAGAACTGAAGCTTTCTTT
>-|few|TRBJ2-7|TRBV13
CASSFSHVREQYF
TGTGCCAGCAGTTTCTCCCACGTCCGGGAGCAGTACTTC
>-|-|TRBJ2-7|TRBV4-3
CASSQLYCGTESYEQYF
TGCGCCAGCAGCCAACTTTATTGCGGGACTGAATCCTACGAGCAGTACTTC